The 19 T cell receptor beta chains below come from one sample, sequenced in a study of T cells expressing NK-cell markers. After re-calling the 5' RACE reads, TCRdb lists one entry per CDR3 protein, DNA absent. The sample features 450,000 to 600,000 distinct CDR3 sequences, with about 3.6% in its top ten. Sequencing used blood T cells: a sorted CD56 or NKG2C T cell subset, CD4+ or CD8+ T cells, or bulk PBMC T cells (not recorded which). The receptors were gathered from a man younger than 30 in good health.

CDR3 in amino acids: CSAPDAGASNEQFF. The chain carries TRBV20-1 and TRBJ2-1; lacking DNA, the TRBD2 call made by TCRdb goes unchecked. The CDR3 totals 14 residues. Germline V gene sequence: CDR1 DFQATT, CDR2 SNEGSKA (reference sequence).

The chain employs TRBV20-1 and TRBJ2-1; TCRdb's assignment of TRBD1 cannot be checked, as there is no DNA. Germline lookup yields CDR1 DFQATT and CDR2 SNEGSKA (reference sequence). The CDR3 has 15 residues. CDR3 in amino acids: CSATLRESGYNEQFF.

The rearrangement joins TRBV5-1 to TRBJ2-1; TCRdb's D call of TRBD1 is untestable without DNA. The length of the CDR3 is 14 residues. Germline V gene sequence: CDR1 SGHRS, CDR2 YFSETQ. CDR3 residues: CASSAKGGNGEQFF.

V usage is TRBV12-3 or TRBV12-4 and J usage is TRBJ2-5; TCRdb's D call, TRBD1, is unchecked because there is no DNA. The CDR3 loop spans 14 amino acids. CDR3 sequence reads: CASSFATRGETQYF.

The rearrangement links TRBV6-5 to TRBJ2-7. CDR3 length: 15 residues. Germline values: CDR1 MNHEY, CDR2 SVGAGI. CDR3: CASSWIPRNPYEQYF.

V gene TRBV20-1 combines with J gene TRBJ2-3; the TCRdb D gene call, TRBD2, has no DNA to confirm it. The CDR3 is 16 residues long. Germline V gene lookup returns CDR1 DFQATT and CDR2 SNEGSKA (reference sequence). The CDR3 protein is CSASRWTLPSTDTQYF.

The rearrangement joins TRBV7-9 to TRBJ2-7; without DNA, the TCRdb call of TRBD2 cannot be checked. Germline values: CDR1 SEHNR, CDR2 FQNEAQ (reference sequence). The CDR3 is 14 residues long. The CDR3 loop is CASSAAGRVYEQYF.

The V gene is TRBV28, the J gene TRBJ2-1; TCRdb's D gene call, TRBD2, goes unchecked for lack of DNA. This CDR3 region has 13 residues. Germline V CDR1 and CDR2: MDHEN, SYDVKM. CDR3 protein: CASAGGGYNEQFF.

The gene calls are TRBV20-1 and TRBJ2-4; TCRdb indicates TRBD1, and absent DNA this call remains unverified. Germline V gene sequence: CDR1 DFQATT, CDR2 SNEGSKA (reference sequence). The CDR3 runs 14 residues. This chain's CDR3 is CSARPWQGVDIQYF.

CDR3 protein: CASSYREGDGYTF. The gene calls are TRBV6-5 and TRBJ1-2; TCRdb's D call of TRBD1 is untestable without DNA. The germline gives CDR1 MNHEY, CDR2 SVGAGI. The CDR3 spans 13 residues.

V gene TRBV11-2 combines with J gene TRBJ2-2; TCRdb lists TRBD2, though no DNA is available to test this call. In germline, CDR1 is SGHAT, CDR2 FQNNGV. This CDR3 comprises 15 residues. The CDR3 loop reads CASSLGSVGTGELFF.

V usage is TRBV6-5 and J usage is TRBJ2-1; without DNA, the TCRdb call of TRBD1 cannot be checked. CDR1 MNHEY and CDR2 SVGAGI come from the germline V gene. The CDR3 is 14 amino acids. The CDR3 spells CASSYSSGGNEQFF.

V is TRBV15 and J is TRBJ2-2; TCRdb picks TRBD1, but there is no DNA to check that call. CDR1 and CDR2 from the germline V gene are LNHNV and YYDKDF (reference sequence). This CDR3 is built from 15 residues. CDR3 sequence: CATSIAGTPTGELFF. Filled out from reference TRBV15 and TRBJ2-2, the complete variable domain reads DAMVIQNPRYQVTQFGKPVTLSCSQTLNHNVMYWYQQKSSQAPKLLFHYYDKDFNNEADTPDNFQSRRPNTSFCFLDIRSPGLGDTAMYLCATSIAGTPTGELFFGEGSRLTVL.

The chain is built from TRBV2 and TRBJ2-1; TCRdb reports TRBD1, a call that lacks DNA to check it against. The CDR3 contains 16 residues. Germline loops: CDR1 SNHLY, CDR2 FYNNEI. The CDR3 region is CASSERWTGNYNEQFF.

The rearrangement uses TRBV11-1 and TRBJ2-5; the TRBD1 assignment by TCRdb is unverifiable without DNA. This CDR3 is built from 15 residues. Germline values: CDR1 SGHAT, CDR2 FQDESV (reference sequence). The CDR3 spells CASTLDRRGGETQYF.

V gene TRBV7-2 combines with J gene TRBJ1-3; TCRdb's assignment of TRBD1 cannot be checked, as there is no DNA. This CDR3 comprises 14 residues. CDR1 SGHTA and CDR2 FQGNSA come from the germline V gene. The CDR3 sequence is CASSPGTVGNTIYF.

The chain's CDR3 is CASSQDLGAGGYNEQFF. This chain connects TRBV4-1 to TRBJ2-1. The CDR3 runs 17 residues. CDR1 is MGHRA and CDR2 is YSYEKL in the germline V gene.

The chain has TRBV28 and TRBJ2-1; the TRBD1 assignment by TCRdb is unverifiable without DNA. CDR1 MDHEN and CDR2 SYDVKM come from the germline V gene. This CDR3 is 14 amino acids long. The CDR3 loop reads CASSPTPGYNEQFF.

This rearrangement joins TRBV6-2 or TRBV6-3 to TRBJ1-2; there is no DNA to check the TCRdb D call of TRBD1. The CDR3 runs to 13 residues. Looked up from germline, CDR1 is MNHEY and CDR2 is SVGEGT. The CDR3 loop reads CASRQTGTDGYTF.